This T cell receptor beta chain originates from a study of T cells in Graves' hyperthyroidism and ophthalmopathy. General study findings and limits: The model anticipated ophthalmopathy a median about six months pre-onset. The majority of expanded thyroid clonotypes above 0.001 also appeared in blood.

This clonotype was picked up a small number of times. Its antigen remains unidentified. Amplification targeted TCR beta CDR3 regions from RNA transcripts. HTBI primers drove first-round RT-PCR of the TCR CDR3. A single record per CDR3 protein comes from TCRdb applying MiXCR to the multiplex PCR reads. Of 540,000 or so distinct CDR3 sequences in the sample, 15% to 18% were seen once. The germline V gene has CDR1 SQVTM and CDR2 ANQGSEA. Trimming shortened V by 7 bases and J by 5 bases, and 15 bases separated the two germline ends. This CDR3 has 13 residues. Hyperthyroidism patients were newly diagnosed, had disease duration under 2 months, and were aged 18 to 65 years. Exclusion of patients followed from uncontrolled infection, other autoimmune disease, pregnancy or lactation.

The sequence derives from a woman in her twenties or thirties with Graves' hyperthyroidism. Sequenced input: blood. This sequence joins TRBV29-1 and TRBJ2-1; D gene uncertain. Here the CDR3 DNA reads TGCAGCGCCATTCGGTACAGAGACAATGAGCAGTTCTTC. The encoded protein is CSAIRYRDNEQFF.